Presented here are 30 T cell receptor beta chains from one specimen sequenced in a study of blood T cell repertoires in COVID-19. Repertoires were generated with immunoSEQ multiplex PCR, while TCRdb's copy carries only in-frame clones and drops some. The repertoire consists of 150,000 to 160,000 clones, with 80% occurring once and the leading ten covering roughly 0.56%. The specimen sequenced was peripheral blood. Receptor source: a man between 60 and 75 years old with acute or convalescent COVID-19.

The genes are TRBV3-1 (or the pseudogene TRBV3-2) and TRBJ2-4; 11 bases map to TRBD1. In germline, CDR1 is LGHDT, CDR2 YNNKEL (reference sequence). The trim removed 4 bases at V and 9 bases at J, leaving 5 bases unmatched. This CDR3 comprises 14 residues. The CDR3 is CASSPDRGHSIQYF. The CDR3 DNA reads TGTGCCAGCAGCCCGGACAGGGGGCACAGCATTCAGTACTTC.

V and J are TRBV6-5 and TRBJ1-2; 10 positions agree with TRBD1. CDR1 MNHEY and CDR2 SVGAGI come from the germline V gene. Trimming at V came to 5 bases and at J to 5 bases, leaving 5 bases not matched to a gene. The length of the CDR3 is 14 residues. The DNA for the CDR3 is TGTGCCAGCAGTACGACAGGGGGCAAGTATGGCTACACCTTC. Amino acid sequence: CASSTTGGKYGYTF.

The CDR3 region is CATSDPDNQGYGYTF. DNA for the CDR3: TGTGCCACCAGTGACCCGGACAATCAAGGCTATGGCTACACCTTC. This chain connects TRBV24-1 to TRBJ1-2; weak D call: TRBD1 (5 bases). CDR1 and CDR2 (germline): KGHDR, SFDVKD. V lost 4 bases and J 4 bases, leaving 15 bases between the germline ends. The CDR3 spans 15 residues.

The chain recombines TRBV6-1 with TRBJ1-3; a weak D match, TRBD1 (5 bases). CDR3 size: 13 residues. Germline values: CDR1 MNHNS, CDR2 SASEGT. Between the trimmed V and J ends, which lost 6 bases and 6 bases, there was a span of 12 bases. CDR3 in amino acids: CASRRQSSNTIYF. Written as DNA, the CDR3 is TGTGCCAGCAGGCGACAGAGTTCAAACACCATATATTTT.

The genes are TRBV7-9 and TRBJ2-1; 9 bases map to TRBD2. The trim removed 3 bases at V and 7 bases at J, leaving 7 bases unmatched. The CDR3 runs 15 residues. Looked up from germline, CDR1 is SEHNR and CDR2 is FQNEAQ (reference sequence). The CDR3, as DNA: TGTGCCAGCAGCTTCCCCCAGAGCGGGAGGAATGAGCAGTTCTTC. Translation gives CASSFPQSGRNEQFF. Combining the CDR3 with reference TRBV7-9 and TRBJ2-1 gives the whole variable domain DTGVSQNPRHKITKRGQNVTFRCDPISEHNRLYWYRQTLGQGPEFLTYFQNEAQLEKSRLLSDRFSAERPKGSFSTLEIQRTEQGDSAMYLCASSFPQSGRNEQFFGPGTRLTVL.

This chain connects TRBV7-2 to TRBJ1-3; possibly TRBD1 for D (5 bases). Germline CDR1 reads SGHTA; CDR2 reads FQGNSA. Trimming removed 7 bases at V and 8 bases at J, with 12 bases between. The CDR3 loop spans 12 amino acids. The DNA for the CDR3 is TGTGCCAGCACCGGACCAGGGTACACCATATATTTT. Its translation: CASTGPGYTIYF. Full variable domain (rest looked up from reference TRBV7-2 and TRBJ1-3): GAGVSQSPSNKVTEKGKDVELRCDPISGHTALYWYRQSLGQGLEFLIYFQGNSAPDKSGLPSDRFSAERTGGSVSTLTIQRTQQEDSAVYLCASTGPGYTIYFGEGSWLTVV.

In its sample, this clone was seen once. This sequence joins TRBV9 and TRBJ2-2; 9 bases are a match to TRBD2. V shed 0 bases, J shed 3 bases, and the junction held 3 bases outside the gene matches. The CDR3 sequence is 16 residues long. The germline gives CDR1 SGDLS, CDR2 YYNGEE. The CDR3 sequence is CASSVGGGAHTGELFF. The CDR3 coding sequence is TGTGCCAGCAGCGTAGGCGGGGGGGCCCACACCGGGGAGCTGTTTTTT. The entire variable domain, with the rest obtained from reference TRBV9 and TRBJ2-2, is as follows: DSGVTQTPKHLITATGQRVTLRCSPRSGDLSVYWYQQSLDQGLQFLIQYYNGEERAKGNILERFSAQQFPDLHSELNLSSLELGDSALYFCASSVGGGAHTGELFFGEGSRLTVL.

This chain joins TRBV9 and TRBJ1-2; 9 nucleotides match TRBD1. CDR1 SGDLS and CDR2 YYNGEE come from the germline V gene. The CDR3 runs 16 residues. The junction had 8 bases not matched to a gene; V was cut back by 0 bases and J by 5 bases. The CDR3 sequence is CASSVDVGTGMYGYTF. CDR3 coding DNA: TGTGCCAGCAGCGTAGACGTCGGGACAGGGATGTATGGCTACACCTTC. The whole variable domain, remainder taken from reference TRBV9 and TRBJ1-2, is DSGVTQTPKHLITATGQRVTLRCSPRSGDLSVYWYQQSLDQGLQFLIQYYNGEERAKGNILERFSAQQFPDLHSELNLSSLELGDSALYFCASSVDVGTGMYGYTFGSGTRLTVV.

The chain employs TRBV6-4 and TRBJ2-1, with 7 bases that match TRBD1. Germline CDR1 reads MRHNA; CDR2 reads SNTAGT. V shed 4 bases, J shed 8 bases, and the junction held 8 bases outside the gene matches. CDR3 length: 14 amino acids. CDR3 amino acids: CASSVQGELDEQFF. CDR3 in DNA: TGTGCCAGCAGTGTCCAGGGGGAGCTTGATGAGCAGTTCTTC.

The V gene is TRBV28, the J gene TRBJ1-1; 7 positions match TRBD1. J was trimmed by 4 bases and V by 7 bases; bases with no gene match: 9. The germline V gene has CDR1 MDHEN and CDR2 SYDVKM. The CDR3 spans 14 residues. The CDR3 sequence: CASTSYRGGTEAFF. The CDR3 nucleotides are TGTGCCAGCACCTCCTACAGGGGAGGCACTGAAGCTTTCTTT.

As to this clone: The germline gene is not matched at one end of the junction; a read error may be the cause. V gene TRBV7-3 combines with J gene TRBJ2-6; 7 nucleotides line up with TRBD1. The CDR3 has 15 amino acids. Germline-derived CDR1 and CDR2 are SGHTA and FQGTGA. The DNA for the CDR3 is TGTGCCAGCAGCATAACAGGGGCTGGGGCCAACGTCCTGACTTTC. Translated: CASSITGAGANVLTF.

This sequence joins TRBV5-4 and TRBJ1-2; D is ambiguous. The CDR3 spans 15 residues. Germline assignment: CDR1 SGHNT and CDR2 YYREEE (reference sequence). V lost 1 base and J 4 bases, leaving 14 bases between the germline ends. This CDR3 is CASSLSSGVLYGYTF. Here the CDR3 DNA reads TGTGCCAGCAGCTTGTCTTCAGGTGTTCTCTATGGCTACACCTTC.

This chain connects TRBV5-1 to TRBJ2-5, with TRBD2 matching 9 bases. CDR1 is SGHRS, CDR2 YFSETQ, per germline. CDR3 length: 14 residues. With 4 bases clipped from V and 5 bases from J, the junction kept 6 bases outside the gene matches. The CDR3 nucleotides read TGCGCCAGCAGCCCGGGGACTAGCTCTGAGACCCAGTACTTC. Encoded protein: CASSPGTSSETQYF.

The chain carries TRBV19 and TRBJ1-5; 8 bases are shared with TRBD1. Germline-derived CDR1 and CDR2 are LNHDA and SQIVND (reference sequence). There are 18 residues in the CDR3. With V trimmed by 1 base and J by 1 base, 9 bases remained unmatched. Here the CDR3 reads CASSIGPFRQGSNQPQHF. The CDR3 DNA is TGTGCCAGTAGTATAGGTCCCTTTAGACAGGGGAGCAATCAGCCCCAGCATTTT. Drawing the rest from reference TRBV19 and TRBJ1-5, the complete variable domain is DGGITQSPKYLFRKEGQNVTLSCEQNLNHDAMYWYRQDPGQGLRLIYYSQIVNDFQKGDIAEGYSVSREKKESFPLTVTSAQKNPTAFYLCASSIGPFRQGSNQPQHFGDGTRLSIL.

As to this clone: This sample also contains other DNA sequences that code for the same CDR3. The chain joins TRBV19 to TRBJ2-2, with TRBD2 matching 8 bases. CDR3 length equals 17 residues. Germline V gene data show CDR1 as LNHDA and CDR2 as SQIVND (reference sequence). J gave up 2 bases and V 3 bases, and 8 bases lay outside the gene matches. The CDR3 sequence is CASSIGRGGLNTGELFF. In DNA, the CDR3 is TGTGCCAGTAGTATCGGGAGGGGAGGGCTCAACACCGGGGAGCTGTTTTTT.

The V gene is TRBV7-9, the J gene TRBJ2-2, with D maybe TRBD2 (5 bases). This CDR3 has 14 residues. Trimming took 4 bases from V and 11 from J, leaving 17 bases between them. Germline assignment: CDR1 SEHNR and CDR2 FQNEAQ (reference sequence). The CDR3 sequence is CASSYRGPVRELFF. The CDR3 region has the DNA TGTGCCAGCAGCTACCGAGGGCCGGTGCGTGAGCTGTTTTTT.

V usage is TRBV5-1 and J usage is TRBJ2-1; TRBD1 agrees at 9 bases. Trimming removed 2 bases from V and 0 bases from J; junction bases left unmatched: 6. The germline CDR1 and CDR2 sequences are SGHRS and YFSETQ. CDR3 size: 17 residues. The CDR3 DNA follows: TGCGCCAGCAGCTTTGCTCCGGGACAGGGCTCCTACAATGAGCAGTTCTTC. It specifies CASSFAPGQGSYNEQFF.

The chain employs TRBV11-2 and TRBJ2-4, with TRBD2 matching 9 bases. V dropped 1 base and J dropped 1; count of bases not matched to a gene: 11. This CDR3 has 19 amino acids. Looked up from germline, CDR1 is SGHAT and CDR2 is FQNNGV. The chain's CDR3 is CASSLGGSGRWFAKNIQYF. The CDR3, as DNA: TGTGCCAGCAGCTTAGGAGGTAGCGGGAGATGGTTTGCCAAAAACATTCAGTACTTC.

The chain carries TRBV27 and TRBJ1-1; possibly TRBD1 for D (5 bases). CDR3 length: 14 residues. The V end lost 3 bases, the J end lost 0 bases, and 8 bases lay between the germline ends. CDR1 MNHEY and CDR2 SMNVEV come from the germline V gene (reference sequence). CDR3 sequence reads: CASSLTALNTEAFF. The DNA of the CDR3 is TGTGCCAGCAGTTTGACAGCTTTGAACACTGAAGCTTTCTTT.

This clone was seen a handful of times. The rearrangement joins TRBV12-2 to TRBJ1-3; the table's D call, TRBD1, has no DNA check behind it. TRBV12-2 is deemed a pseudogene. The CDR3 length is 17 residues. The DNA for the CDR3 is TGTGCAAGTCGCTTAGGCCAGGACAGGGACTTTCGTTTGATCTTATATTTT. This gives the protein CASRLGQDRDFRLILYF.

The rearrangement links TRBV6-6 to TRBJ2-2; 7 nucleotides line up with TRBD1. The ends lost 5 bases at V and 4 bases at J; junction bases unmatched: 16. There are 18 residues in the CDR3. CDR1 MNHNY and CDR2 SVGAGI come from the germline V gene (reference sequence). The CDR3 coding sequence is TGTGCCAGCAGTCCCCTTGCCCCCGGGACAGTTATCACCGGGGAGCTGTTTTTT. Its translation is CASSPLAPGTVITGELFF.

CDR3 DNA sequence: TGTGCCAGCAGCCTACTAGCGGGGAGCTCCTACGAGCAGTACTTC. This sequence encodes CASSLLAGSSYEQYF. The chain has TRBV7-3 and TRBJ2-7; TRBD2 agrees at 10 bases. Trimming took 5 bases from V and 0 from J; bases not matched to a gene: 4. The germline gives CDR1 SGHTA, CDR2 FQGTGA. CDR3 length: 15 amino acids.

This chain links TRBV16 with TRBJ1-5, with 10 nucleotides matching TRBD1. CDR1 and CDR2 from the germline V gene are KGHSY and FQNENV. The CDR3 is 16 residues long. With 3 bases clipped from V and 0 bases from J, the junction kept 2 bases outside the gene matches. The CDR3 nucleotides are TGTGCCAGCAGCCACAGGACAGGGGGTAGCAATCAGCCCCAGCATTTT. Its translation: CASSHRTGGSNQPQHF. The full variable domain, rest sourced from reference TRBV16 and TRBJ1-5, is GEEVAQTPKHLVRGEGQKAKLYCAPIKGHSYVFWYQQVLKNEFKFLISFQNENVFDETGMPKERFSAKCLPNSPCSLEIQATKLEDSAVYFCASSHRTGGSNQPQHFGDGTRLSIL.

This clone has at least ten counts. The genes are TRBV27 and TRBJ1-5; 9 nucleotides match TRBD1. Germline V gene lookup returns CDR1 MNHEY and CDR2 SMNVEV (reference sequence). This CDR3 spans 13 amino acids. With 8 bases clipped from V and 7 bases from J, the junction kept 6 bases outside the gene matches. CDR3 region: CASGGTGRQPQHF. Here the CDR3 DNA reads TGTGCCAGCGGGGGGACAGGGCGGCAGCCCCAGCATTTT.

This sequence joins TRBV27 and TRBJ1-2; 8 bases fit TRBD1. The trim removed 4 bases at V and 6 bases at J, leaving 13 bases unmatched. This CDR3 region has 16 residues. Looked up from germline, CDR1 is MNHEY and CDR2 is SMNVEV (reference sequence). The CDR3 DNA reads as TGTGCCAGCAGTTCCTCCCCGACAGGGGACTTCAATGGCTACACCTTC. Amino acids: CASSSSPTGDFNGYTF.

This rearrangement joins TRBV6-5 to TRBJ2-2; D unclear. Germline CDR1 and CDR2: MNHEY and SVGAGI. This CDR3 region has 15 residues. V was shortened by 2 bases and J by 4 bases, with 11 bases between the two germline ends. In nucleotides, the CDR3 is TGTGCCAGCAGTTACGCGGCAGCCGGCACCGGGGAGCTGTTTTTT. Protein product: CASSYAAAGTGELFF.

V and J are TRBV28 and TRBJ1-2; the D gene is possibly TRBD1 (6 bases). This CDR3 spans 15 amino acids. V gave up 6 bases and J gave up 7 bases, with 21 bases separating them. Per germline, CDR1 MDHEN and CDR2 SYDVKM. The CDR3 DNA reads TGTGCCAGCAGCAGTTTCCAGGGGCGCTCCTCTGGCTACACCTTC. Translated, it gives CASSSFQGRSSGYTF.

This rearrangement joins TRBV19 to TRBJ2-2, with 8 bases matching TRBD1. The germline gives CDR1 LNHDA, CDR2 SQIVND (reference sequence). V shed 10 bases, J shed 4 bases, and the junction held 8 bases outside the gene matches. The CDR3 is 14 residues long. The DNA of the CDR3 is TGTGCCACCAGGCTTGACAGGGGCACCGGGGAGCTGTTTTTT. Translation: CATRLDRGTGELFF.

The rearrangement joins TRBV15 to TRBJ2-3; weak D call: TRBD1 (7 bases). Trimming shortened V by 1 base and J by 6 bases, and 14 bases separated the two germline ends. Germline CDR1 is LNHNV and CDR2 is YYDKDF (reference sequence). The CDR3 covers 15 residues. In nucleotides, the CDR3 is TGTGCCACCAGCAGAGGACAGGGAGGATTGGATACGCAGTATTTT. Protein sequence: CATSRGQGGLDTQYF.

J is TRBJ1-2 and V is TRBV13; D remains ambiguous. This CDR3 region has 18 residues. Trimming took 5 bases from V and 3 from J, leaving 25 bases between them. Looked up from germline, CDR1 is PRHDT and CDR2 is FYEKMQ (reference sequence). The DNA for the CDR3 is TGTGCCAGCAGCCTTGCGGCAGCCCCGCTTGGTGCGGACTATGGCTACACCTTC. It yields the protein CASSLAAAPLGADYGYTF.